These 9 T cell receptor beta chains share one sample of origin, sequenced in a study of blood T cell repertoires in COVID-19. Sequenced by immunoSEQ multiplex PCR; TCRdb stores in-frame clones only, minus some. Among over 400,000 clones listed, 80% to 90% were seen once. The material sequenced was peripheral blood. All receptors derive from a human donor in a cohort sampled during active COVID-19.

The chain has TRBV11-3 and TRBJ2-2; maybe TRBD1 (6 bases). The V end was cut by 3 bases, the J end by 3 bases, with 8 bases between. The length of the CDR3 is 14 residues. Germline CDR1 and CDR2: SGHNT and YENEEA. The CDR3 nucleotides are TGTGCCAGCAGCTTTTCAGGGGACACCGGGGAGCTGTTTTTT. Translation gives CASSFSGDTGELFF.

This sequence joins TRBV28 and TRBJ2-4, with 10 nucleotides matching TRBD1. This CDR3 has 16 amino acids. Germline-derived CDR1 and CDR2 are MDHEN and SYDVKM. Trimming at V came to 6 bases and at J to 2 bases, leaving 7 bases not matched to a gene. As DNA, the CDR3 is TGTGCCAGCAGCACTCCGGGACAGGGGACCAAAAACATTCAGTACTTC. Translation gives CASSTPGQGTKNIQYF. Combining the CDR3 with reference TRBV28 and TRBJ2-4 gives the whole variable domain DVKVTQSSRYLVKRTGEKVFLECVQDMDHENMFWYRQDPGLGLRLIYFSYDVKMKEKGDIPEGYSVSREKKERFSLILESASTNQTSMYLCASSTPGQGTKNIQYFGAGTRLSVL.

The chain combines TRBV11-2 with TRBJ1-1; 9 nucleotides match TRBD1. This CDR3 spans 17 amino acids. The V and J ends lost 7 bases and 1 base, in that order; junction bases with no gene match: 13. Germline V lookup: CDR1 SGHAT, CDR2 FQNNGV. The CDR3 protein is CASTLRGTGSSNTEAFF. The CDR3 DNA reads TGTGCCAGCACCCTCAGGGGGACAGGGAGTTCGAACACTGAAGCTTTCTTT. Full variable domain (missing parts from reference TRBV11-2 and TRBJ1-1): EAGVAQSPRYKIIEKRQSVAFWCNPISGHATLYWYQQILGQGPKLLIQFQNNGVVDDSQLPKDRFSAERLKGVDSTLKIQPAKLEDSAVYLCASTLRGTGSSNTEAFFGQGTRLTVV.

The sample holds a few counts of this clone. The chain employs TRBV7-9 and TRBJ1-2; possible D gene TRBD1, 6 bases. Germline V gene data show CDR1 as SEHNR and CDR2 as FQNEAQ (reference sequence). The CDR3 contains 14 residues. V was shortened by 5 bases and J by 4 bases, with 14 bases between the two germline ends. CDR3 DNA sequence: TGTGCCAGCAGCCCCATCCAAGGGGGCTATGGCTACACCTTC. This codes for CASSPIQGGYGYTF. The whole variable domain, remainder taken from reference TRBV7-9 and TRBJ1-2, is DTGVSQNPRHKITKRGQNVTFRCDPISEHNRLYWYRQTLGQGPEFLTYFQNEAQLEKSRLLSDRFSAERPKGSFSTLEIQRTEQGDSAMYLCASSPIQGGYGYTFGSGTRLTVV.

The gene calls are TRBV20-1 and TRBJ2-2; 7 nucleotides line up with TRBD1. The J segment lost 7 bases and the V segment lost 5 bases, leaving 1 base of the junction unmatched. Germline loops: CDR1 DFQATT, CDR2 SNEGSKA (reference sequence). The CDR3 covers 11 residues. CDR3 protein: CSAHRGGELFF. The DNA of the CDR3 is TGCAGTGCTCACAGGGGCGGGGAGCTGTTTTTT.

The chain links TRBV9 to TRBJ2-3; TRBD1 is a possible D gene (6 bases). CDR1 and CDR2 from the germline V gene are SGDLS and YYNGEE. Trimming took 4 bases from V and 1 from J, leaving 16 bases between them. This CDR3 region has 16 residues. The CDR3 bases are TGTGCCAGCAGCCCTCTGGGGGCCTCAGGCACAGATACGCAGTATTTT. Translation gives CASSPLGASGTDTQYF.

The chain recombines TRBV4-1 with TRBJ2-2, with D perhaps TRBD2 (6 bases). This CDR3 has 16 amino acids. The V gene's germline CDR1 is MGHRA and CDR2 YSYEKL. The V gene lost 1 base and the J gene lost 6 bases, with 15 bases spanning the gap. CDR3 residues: CASSQVKRAFPGELFF. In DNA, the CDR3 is TGCGCCAGCAGCCAAGTTAAGCGGGCGTTCCCCGGGGAGCTGTTTTTT.

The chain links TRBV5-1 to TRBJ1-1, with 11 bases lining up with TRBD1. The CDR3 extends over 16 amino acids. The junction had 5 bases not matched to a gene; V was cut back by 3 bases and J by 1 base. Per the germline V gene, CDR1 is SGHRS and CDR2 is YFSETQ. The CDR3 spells CASSSRTGGPNTEAFF. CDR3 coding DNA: TGCGCCAGCAGCTCGAGGACAGGGGGCCCGAACACTGAAGCTTTCTTT.

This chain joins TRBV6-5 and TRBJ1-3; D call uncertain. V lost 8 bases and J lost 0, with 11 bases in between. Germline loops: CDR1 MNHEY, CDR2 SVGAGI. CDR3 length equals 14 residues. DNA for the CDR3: TGTGCCAGCCGGGTCACCCACTCTGGAAACACCATATATTTT. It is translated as CASRVTHSGNTIYF.